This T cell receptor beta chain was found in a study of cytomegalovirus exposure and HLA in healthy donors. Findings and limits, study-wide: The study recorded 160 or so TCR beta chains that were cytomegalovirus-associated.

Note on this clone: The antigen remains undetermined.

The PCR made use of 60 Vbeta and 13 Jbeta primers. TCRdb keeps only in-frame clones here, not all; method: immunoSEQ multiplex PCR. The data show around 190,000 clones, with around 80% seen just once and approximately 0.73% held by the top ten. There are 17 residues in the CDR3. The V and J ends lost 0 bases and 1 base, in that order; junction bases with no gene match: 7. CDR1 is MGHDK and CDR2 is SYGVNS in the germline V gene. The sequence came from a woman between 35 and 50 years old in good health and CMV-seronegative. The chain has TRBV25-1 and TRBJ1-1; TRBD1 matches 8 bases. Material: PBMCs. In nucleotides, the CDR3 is TGTGCCAGCAGTGAATACCCCCCAGGGGGCCCGAACACTGAAGCTTTCTTT. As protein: CASSEYPPGGPNTEAFF.